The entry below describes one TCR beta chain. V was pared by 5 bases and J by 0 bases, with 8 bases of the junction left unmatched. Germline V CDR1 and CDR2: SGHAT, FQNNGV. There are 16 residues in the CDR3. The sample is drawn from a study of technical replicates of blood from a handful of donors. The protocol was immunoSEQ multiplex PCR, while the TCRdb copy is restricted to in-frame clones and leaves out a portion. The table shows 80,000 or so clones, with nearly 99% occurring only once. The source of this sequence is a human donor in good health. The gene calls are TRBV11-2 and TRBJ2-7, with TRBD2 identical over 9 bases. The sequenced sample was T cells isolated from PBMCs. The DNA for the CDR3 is TGTGCCAGCAGCCTCACTTCTAGCGGGGCCTCCTACGAGCAGTACTTC. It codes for CASSLTSSGASYEQYF. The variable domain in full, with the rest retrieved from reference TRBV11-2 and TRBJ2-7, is EAGVAQSPRYKIIEKRQSVAFWCNPISGHATLYWYQQILGQGPKLLIQFQNNGVVDDSQLPKDRFSAERLKGVDSTLKIQPAKLEDSAVYLCASSLTSSGASYEQYFGPGTRLTVT.